This record looks at one T cell receptor beta chain sequence and its context. The antigen is not known. The data were taken from a study of T cell responses to AZD1222 COVID-19 vaccine. General study points: Donors, mostly white British, included more females; clonal diversity was possibly underestimated.

Produced via immunoSEQ multiplex PCR; TCRdb's table is partial and in-frame only. Seen here are 130,000 to 150,000 clones, 89% observed once, and the top ten hold 4.5% to 6.5%. CDR1 and CDR2 from the germline V gene are SGHTA and FQGNSA. V was pared by 0 bases and J by 2 bases, with 10 bases between. The CDR3 spans 15 residues. This receptor was obtained from an adult in good health. Sequencing was performed on peripheral blood, taken on day 0 of AZD1222 vaccination. This rearrangement joins TRBV7-2 to TRBJ1-2; tentative D call: TRBD1 (5 bases). CDR3 region: CASSLAPGPNYGYTF. The CDR3 bases are TGTGCCAGCAGCTTAGCCCCGGGGCCGAACTATGGCTACACCTTC.